This T cell receptor (beta chain) was identified during a study of blood T cell repertoires in COVID-19. Whole-study context: Samples came from the United States, Italy and Spain, spanning acute and convalescent COVID-19. The analysed material was cDNA or gDNA that came from T cells, B-cell-depleted T cells, or PBMCs.

The CDR3 loop spans 15 amino acids. Assay: immunoSEQ multiplex PCR; the TCRdb copy retains only in-frame clones and omits some. The table includes hundreds of thousands of clones, approximately 91% detected once. Sequencing used peripheral blood. The rearrangement links TRBV21-1 to TRBJ2-3; TRBD1 is the table's D call and was not checked against the DNA. TRBV21-1 is a known pseudogene. This TCR was recovered from a man between 18 and 35 years old with active or convalescent COVID-19. In DNA, the CDR3 is TGTGCCAGCAGCACCCACAGGGGGCAGCCAGATACGCAGTATTTT. It yields the protein CASSTHRGQPDTQYF.